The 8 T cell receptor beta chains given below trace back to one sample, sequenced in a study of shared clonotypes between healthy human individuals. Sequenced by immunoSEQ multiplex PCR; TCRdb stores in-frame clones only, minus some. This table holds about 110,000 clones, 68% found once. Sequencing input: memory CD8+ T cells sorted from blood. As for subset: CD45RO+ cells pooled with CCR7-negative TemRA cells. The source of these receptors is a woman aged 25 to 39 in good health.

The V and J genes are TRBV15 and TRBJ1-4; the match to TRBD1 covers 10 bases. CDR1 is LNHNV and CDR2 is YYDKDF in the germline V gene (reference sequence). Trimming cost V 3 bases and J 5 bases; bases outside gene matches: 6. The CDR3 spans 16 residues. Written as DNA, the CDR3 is TGTGCCACCAGCAGGGGTAGGGGACAGGGGAATGAAAAACTGTTTTTT. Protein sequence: CATSRGRGQGNEKLFF.

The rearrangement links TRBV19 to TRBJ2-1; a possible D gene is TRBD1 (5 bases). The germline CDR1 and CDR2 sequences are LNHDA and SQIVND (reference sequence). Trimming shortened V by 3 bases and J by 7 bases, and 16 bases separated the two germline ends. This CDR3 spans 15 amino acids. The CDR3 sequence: CASSIRAEPRNEQFF. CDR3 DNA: TGTGCCAGTAGTATCAGGGCCGAGCCTAGGAATGAGCAGTTCTTC.

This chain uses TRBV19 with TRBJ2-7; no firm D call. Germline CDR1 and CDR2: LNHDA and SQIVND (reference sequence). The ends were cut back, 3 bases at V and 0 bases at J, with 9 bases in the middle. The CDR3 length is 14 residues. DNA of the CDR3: TGTGCCAGTAGTATCATGGGAAGCTCCTACGAGCAGTACTTC. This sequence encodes CASSIMGSSYEQYF.

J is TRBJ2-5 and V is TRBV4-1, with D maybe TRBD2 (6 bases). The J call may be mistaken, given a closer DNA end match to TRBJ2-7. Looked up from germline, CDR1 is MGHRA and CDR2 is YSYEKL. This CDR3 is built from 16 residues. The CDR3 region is CASSQESGTESYEQYF. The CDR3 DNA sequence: TGCGCCAGCAGCCAAGAGTCCGGGACTGAGTCCTACGAGCAGTACTTC.

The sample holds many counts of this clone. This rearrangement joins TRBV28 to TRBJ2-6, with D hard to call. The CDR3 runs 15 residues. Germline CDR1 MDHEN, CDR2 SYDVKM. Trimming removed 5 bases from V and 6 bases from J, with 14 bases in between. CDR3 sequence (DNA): TGTGCCAGCAGTCCCGACACCCTCGAGGCCAACGTCCTGACTTTC. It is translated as CASSPDTLEANVLTF.

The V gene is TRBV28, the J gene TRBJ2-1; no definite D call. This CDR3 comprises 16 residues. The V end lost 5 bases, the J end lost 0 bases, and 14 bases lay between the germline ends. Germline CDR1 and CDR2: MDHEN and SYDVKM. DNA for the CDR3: TGTGCCAGCAGTCGGAAACGGATTGACTCCTACAATGAGCAGTTCTTC. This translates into CASSRKRIDSYNEQFF.

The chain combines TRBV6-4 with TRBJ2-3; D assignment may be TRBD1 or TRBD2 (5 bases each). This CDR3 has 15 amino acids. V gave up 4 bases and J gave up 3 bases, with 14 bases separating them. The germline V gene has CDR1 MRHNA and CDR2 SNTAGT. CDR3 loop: CASSARSGGTDTQYF. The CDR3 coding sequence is TGTGCCAGCAGTGCGAGGAGTGGGGGTACAGATACGCAGTATTTT.

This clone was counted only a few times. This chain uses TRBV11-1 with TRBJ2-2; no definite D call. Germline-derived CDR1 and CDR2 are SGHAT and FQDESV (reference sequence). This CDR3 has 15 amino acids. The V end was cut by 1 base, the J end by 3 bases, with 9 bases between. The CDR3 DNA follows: TGTGCCAGCAGCTTAGGCGCCAGGCACACCGGGGAGCTGTTTTTT. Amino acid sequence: CASSLGARHTGELFF.